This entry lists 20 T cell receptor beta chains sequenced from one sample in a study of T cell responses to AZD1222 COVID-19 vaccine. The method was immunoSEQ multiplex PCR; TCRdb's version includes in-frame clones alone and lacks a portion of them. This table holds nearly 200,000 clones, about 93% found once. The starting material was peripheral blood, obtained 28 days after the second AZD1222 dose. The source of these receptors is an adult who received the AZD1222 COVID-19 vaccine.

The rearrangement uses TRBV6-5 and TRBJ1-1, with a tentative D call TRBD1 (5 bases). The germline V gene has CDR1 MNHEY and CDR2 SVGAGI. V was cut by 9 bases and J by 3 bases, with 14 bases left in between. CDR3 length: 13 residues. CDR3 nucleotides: TGTGCCAGTCGTGGGACCACCTACACTGAAGCTTTCTTT. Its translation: CASRGTTYTEAFF.

CDR3 amino acids: CASSVTLSGNTIYF. In DNA, the CDR3 is TGTGCCAGTAGCGTGACACTCTCTGGAAACACCATATATTTT. The chain uses TRBV19 and TRBJ1-3, with unresolved D. Germline V gene lookup returns CDR1 LNHDA and CDR2 SQIVND (reference sequence). The CDR3 loop spans 14 amino acids. Trimming left V 6 bases short and J 0 bases short, with 9 bases between.

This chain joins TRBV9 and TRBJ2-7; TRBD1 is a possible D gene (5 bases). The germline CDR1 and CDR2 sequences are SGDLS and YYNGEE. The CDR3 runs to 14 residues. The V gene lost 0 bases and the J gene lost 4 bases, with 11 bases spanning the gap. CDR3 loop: CASSVAPTAYEQYF. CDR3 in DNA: TGTGCCAGCAGCGTAGCTCCGACAGCTTACGAGCAGTACTTC.

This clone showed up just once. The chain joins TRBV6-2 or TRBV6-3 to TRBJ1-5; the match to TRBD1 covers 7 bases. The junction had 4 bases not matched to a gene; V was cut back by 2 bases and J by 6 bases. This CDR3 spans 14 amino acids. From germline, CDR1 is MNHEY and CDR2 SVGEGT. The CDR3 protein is CASSYVAGGQPQHF. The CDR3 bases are TGTGCCAGCAGTTACGTGGCAGGGGGTCAGCCCCAGCATTTT.

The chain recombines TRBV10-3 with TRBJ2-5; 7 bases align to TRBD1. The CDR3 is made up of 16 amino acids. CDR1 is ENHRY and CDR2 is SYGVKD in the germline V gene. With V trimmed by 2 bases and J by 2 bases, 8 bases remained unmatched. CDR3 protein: CAISEGPGTAQETQYF. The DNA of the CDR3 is TGTGCCATCAGTGAGGGTCCCGGGACAGCTCAAGAGACCCAGTACTTC.

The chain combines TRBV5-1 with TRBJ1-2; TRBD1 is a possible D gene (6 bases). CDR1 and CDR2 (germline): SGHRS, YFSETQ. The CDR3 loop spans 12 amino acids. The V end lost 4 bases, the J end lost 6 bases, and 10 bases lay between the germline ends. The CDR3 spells CASSENRDGYTF. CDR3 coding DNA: TGCGCCAGCAGCGAAAACAGGGATGGCTACACCTTC.

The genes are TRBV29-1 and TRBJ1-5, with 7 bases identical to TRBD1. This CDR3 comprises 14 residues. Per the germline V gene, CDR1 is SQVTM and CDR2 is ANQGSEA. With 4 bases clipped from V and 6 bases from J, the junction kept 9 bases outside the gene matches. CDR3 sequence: CSVARDREGQPQHF. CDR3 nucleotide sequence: TGCAGCGTTGCCCGAGACAGGGAAGGTCAGCCCCAGCATTTT.

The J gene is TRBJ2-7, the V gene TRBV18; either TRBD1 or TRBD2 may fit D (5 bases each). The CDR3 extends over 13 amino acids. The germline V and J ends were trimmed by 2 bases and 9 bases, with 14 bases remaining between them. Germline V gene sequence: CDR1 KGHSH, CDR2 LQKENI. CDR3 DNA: TGTGCCAGCTCACCAGGGGACCCCGTGGCGCAGTACTTC. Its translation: CASSPGDPVAQYF.

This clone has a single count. The CDR3 sequence is CASSLGVMNYGYTF. DNA for the CDR3: TGCGCCAGCAGCTTGGGGGTAATGAACTATGGCTACACCTTC. The chain couples TRBV5-1 to TRBJ1-2; D is undetermined. This CDR3 is built from 14 residues. Per germline, CDR1 SGHRS and CDR2 YFSETQ. V was clipped by 0 bases and J by 2 bases, with 8 bases between them.

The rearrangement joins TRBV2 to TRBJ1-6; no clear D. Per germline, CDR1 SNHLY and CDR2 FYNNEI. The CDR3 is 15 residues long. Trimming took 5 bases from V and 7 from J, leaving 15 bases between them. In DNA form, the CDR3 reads TGTGCCAGCAGTAATTCGGACTCTCCGAATTCACCCCTCCACTTT. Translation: CASSNSDSPNSPLHF.

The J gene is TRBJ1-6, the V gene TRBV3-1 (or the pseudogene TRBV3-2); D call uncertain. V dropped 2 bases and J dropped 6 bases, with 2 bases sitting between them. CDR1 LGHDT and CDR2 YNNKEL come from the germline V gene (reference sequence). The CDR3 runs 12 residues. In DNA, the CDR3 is TGTGCCAGCAGCCAAACTAATTCACCCCTCCACTTT. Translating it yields CASSQTNSPLHF.

The CDR3 spells CASSSLLPGLAPYLTDTQYF. CDR3 coding DNA: TGTGCCAGCAGTTCCCTCCTTCCGGGACTAGCCCCGTACCTCACAGATACGCAGTATTTT. The V gene is TRBV27, the J gene TRBJ2-3, with 9 nucleotides matching TRBD2. This CDR3 has 20 amino acids. Germline assignment: CDR1 MNHEY and CDR2 SMNVEV (reference sequence). With 4 bases clipped from V and 2 bases from J, the junction kept 19 bases outside the gene matches.

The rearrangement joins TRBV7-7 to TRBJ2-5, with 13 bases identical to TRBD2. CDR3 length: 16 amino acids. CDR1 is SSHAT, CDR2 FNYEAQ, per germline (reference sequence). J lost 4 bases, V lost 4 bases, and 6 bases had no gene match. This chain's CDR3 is CASSSRLAGGGETQYF. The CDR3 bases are TGTGCCAGCAGCTCCCGACTAGCGGGGGGCGGAGAGACCCAGTACTTC.

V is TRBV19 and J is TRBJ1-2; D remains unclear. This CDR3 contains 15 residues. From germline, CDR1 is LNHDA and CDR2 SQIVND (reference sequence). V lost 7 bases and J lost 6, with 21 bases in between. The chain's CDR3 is CASTSPLGGLNGYTF. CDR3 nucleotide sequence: TGTGCCAGTACCTCACCCCTGGGAGGGTTGAATGGCTACACCTTC.

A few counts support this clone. The CDR3 bases are TGTGCCAGCAGTGAAGGCGGGACAGGGATTACTGAAGCTTTCTTT. It codes for CASSEGGTGITEAFF. The chain is built from TRBV2 and TRBJ1-1, with 9 bases that match TRBD1. Germline values: CDR1 SNHLY, CDR2 FYNNEI. The ends lost 1 base at V and 5 bases at J; junction bases unmatched: 5. CDR3 length: 15 amino acids.

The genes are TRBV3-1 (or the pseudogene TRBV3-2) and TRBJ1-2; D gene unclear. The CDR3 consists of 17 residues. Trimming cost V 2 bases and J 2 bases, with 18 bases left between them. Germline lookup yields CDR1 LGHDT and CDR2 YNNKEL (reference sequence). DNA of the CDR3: TGTGCCAGCAGCCAACCAAGGACGGGGTTTTACAACTATGGCTACACCTTC. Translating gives CASSQPRTGFYNYGYTF.

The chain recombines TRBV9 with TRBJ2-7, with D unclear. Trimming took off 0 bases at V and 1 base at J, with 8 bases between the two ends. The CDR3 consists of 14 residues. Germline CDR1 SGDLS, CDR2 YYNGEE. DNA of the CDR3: TGTGCCAGCAGCGTAGATCTGGGGTCCTACGAGCAGTACTTC. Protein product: CASSVDLGSYEQYF.

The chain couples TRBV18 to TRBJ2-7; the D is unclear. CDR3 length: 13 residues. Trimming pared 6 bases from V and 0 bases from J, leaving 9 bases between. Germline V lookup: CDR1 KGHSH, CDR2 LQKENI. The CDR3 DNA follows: TGTGCCAGCTCGGCCACCAGCTCCTACGAGCAGTACTTC. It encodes CASSATSSYEQYF.

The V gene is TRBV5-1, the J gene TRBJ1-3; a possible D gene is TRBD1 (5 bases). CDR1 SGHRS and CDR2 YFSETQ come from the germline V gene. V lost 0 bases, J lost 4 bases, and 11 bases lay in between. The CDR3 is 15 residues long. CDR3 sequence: CASSLGDRTGNTIYF. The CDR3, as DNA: TGCGCCAGCAGCTTGGGGGACCGCACCGGAAACACCATATATTTT.

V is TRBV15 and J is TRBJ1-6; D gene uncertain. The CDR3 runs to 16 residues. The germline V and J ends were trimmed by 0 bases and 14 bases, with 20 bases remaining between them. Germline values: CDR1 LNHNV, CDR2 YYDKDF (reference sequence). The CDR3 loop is CATSRDRTGAGGTLHF. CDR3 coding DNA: TGTGCCACCAGCAGAGACAGGACTGGCGCAGGTGGAACCCTCCACTTT.